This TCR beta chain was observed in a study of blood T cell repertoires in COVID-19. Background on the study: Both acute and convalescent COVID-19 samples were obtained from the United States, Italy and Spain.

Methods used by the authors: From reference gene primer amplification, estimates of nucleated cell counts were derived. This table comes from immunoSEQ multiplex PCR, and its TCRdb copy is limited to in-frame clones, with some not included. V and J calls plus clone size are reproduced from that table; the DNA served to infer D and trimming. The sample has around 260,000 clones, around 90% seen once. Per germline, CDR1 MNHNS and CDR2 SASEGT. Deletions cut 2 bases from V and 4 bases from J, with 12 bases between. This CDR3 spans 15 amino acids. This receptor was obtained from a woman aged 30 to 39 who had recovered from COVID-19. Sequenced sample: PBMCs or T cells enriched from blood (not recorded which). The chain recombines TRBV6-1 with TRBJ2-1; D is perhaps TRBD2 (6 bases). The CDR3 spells CASSERGGIYNEQFF. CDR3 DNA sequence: TGTGCCAGCAGTGAACGCGGAGGGATTTACAATGAGCAGTTCTTC.